This T cell receptor (beta chain) was sequenced for a study of blood T cell repertoires in COVID-19. Study details: The analysed material was cDNA or gDNA that came from T cells, B-cell-depleted T cells, or PBMCs.

The repertoire was sequenced with immunoSEQ multiplex PCR; TCRdb's copy has only in-frame clones and lacks some. Here the sample spans about 190,000 clones, about 78% being singletons. What was sequenced was PBMCs or T cells enriched from blood (not recorded which). The clonotype comes from a woman aged 50 to 60 who had recovered from COVID-19.

Here the CDR3 reads CSARDRAGANVLTF. CDR3 sequence (DNA): TGCAGTGCTCGTGACAGGGCTGGGGCCAACGTCCTGACTTTC. This sequence joins TRBV20-1 and TRBJ2-6; 7 nucleotides agree with TRBD1. This CDR3 contains 14 residues. The V and J ends lost 5 bases and 2 bases, in that order; junction bases with no gene match: 3. The germline V gene has CDR1 DFQATT and CDR2 SNEGSKA (reference sequence).